What follows is one T cell receptor (beta chain) and its context. A CD45RA+ naive subset and a CD45RA-negative memory subset were split from CD4+ cells. The source of the sample is a study of shared clonotypes between healthy human individuals. V lost 3 bases and J 6 bases, leaving 12 bases between the germline ends. Germline V gives CDR1 MNHNS, CDR2 SASEGT. This CDR3 contains 14 residues. TCRdb's table, derived via immunoSEQ multiplex PCR, lists solely in-frame clones and lacks some. The repertoire has around 720,000 clones, roughly 72% of them found once; the top ten carry around 1.8%. The gene calls are TRBV6-1 and TRBJ1-5, with unresolved D. The TCR was taken from a woman in her 30s in good health. Material for sequencing was memory CD4+ T cells sorted from blood. The subset here: CD45RA-negative fraction. The CDR3 nucleotides are TGTGCCAGCAGTGACCCGGTCAGATCTCAGCCCCAGCATTTT. It translates to CASSDPVRSQPQHF.